The text below deals with one T cell receptor beta chain. Its specificity is not known. The V gene end was trimmed by 4 bases and the J gene end by 5 bases; junction bases not matched to a gene: 8. This CDR3 spans 14 amino acids. Germline V gene sequence: CDR1 SGDLS, CDR2 YYNGEE. Stated treatment: 19 received Ad26.COV2.S at low or high dose, single or two shots; about five received placebo; per-sample allocation not given. Material that was analyzed had been drawn on day 63 after the first vaccine or placebo injection. Profiling relied on immunoSEQ multiplex PCR, and the TCRdb table lists in-frame clones only, not all of them. The sample gives fewer than 900,000 clones, 89% of which show up once; around 1.5% is in the top ten. These data belong to a study of Ad26.COV2.S vaccination and SARS-CoV-2 variants. Study details: Ad26.COV2.S arm of COV1001 included the donor.

Study conclusions and caveats: It was vaccine recipients, not placebo recipients, who had the higher spike-specific TCR breadth. Total T cell responses may have been underestimated by the TCR breadth and depth analyses. The authors reported substantial breadth in spike-specific CD8+ and CD4+ T cell responses after vaccination.

The chain is built from TRBV9 and TRBJ2-5, with TRBD1 matching 7 bases. The sequence was obtained from a person between 18 and 60 years old who received the Ad26.COV2.S COVID-19 vaccine or a placebo. The sample was peripheral blood, taken in a trial of Ad26.COV2.S vaccine versus placebo. Here the CDR3 DNA reads TGTGCCAGCAGCCCAACCGACAGGGCGGAGACCCAGTACTTC. This sequence encodes CASSPTDRAETQYF.